This TCR beta chain was recorded in a study of beta chain features in type 1 diabetes (dated by TCRdb to between 2018 and 2020). About the study as a whole: Patients and healthy donors did not differ in mean age, gender distribution, total cell number or subset yield. In the study, recently diagnosed type 1 diabetes patients and matched healthy donors were compared on the TCRB repertoires of their sorted circulating CD4+ T cell subsets. A total of about 100,000,000 sorted cells were examined across all samples, and RNA yield correlated strongly with the number of cells per subset. Whereas all 30 or so donors provided naive and central memory subsets, regulatory and stem cell-like memory subsets were isolated from just 8 patients and roughly 8 healthy donors. Overall results and qualifications from the work: Because cDNA was sequenced instead of genomic DNA, highly expressing activated cells could be over-represented, though the groups showed no difference in activation or CD3 levels. At VDJ recombination sites, type 1 diabetes patients had fewer insertions and more deleted nucleotides, which implies abnormalities in thymic rearrangement. Naive, central memory and regulatory TCRB repertoires appeared to be more alike among patients than among healthy donors. Because the HLA sub-analyses included only small numbers of individuals, any influence of HLA type on TCRB rearrangement was left unresolved. A moderate but significant shortening of TCRB CDR3 length was observed in type 1 diabetes patients in all four CD4+ subsets. PCR may preferentially amplify shorter templates, but because patient and control samples were amplified and corrected together, any resulting skew would affect both groups equally.

This clone appeared a few times. Its antigen remains unidentified. Within one base of it there is no much larger clone, and no base qualities were kept. The entire isolated RNA was reverse transcribed using the High Capacity cDNA Reverse Transcription Kit, and thus expressed TCRB transcripts were sequenced. Deep immunoSEQ sequencing was performed on naive, central memory and regulatory T cell samples, with an average of roughly 3.5 million total reads per sample. After sorted cells were lysed in RLT buffer, RNA was extracted with DNase-treated RNeasy Micro or Mini kits, with the choice depending on cell number. Each cell subset was processed on its own to prevent cross-contamination, while patient and healthy donor samples were processed together. The immunoSEQ multiplex PCR was used to amplify TCRB sequences from cDNA, generating 87-bp fragments that spanned the CDR3 region. The amplicons were sequenced using the Illumina HiSeq platform. Regarding the original processing steps: Synthetic template baselines were used to correct PCR bias computationally, reads within Hamming distance 2 were collapsed, and singletons that could not be merged were discarded. By aligning reads against IMGT, V, D and J genes, CDR3 length, and insertions or deletions at six rearrangement sites were assigned. Within each subset, clonotype counts were normalized to sorted cell number, and only after that were true diversity and Gini coefficients computed with the tcR R package. The overlap coefficient, calculated on TCRB nucleotide sequences, was used to quantify repertoire sharing. This is the immuneACCESS table as TCRdb keeps it, with only in-frame sequences that have V and J called. A part of the clones is gone; compared with another copy, unresolved V genes explain less than half, and the rest is unexplained. That table supplies the V and J calls and clone size; D and trimming were determined from the DNA. For this sample the table gives roughly 130,000 clones, of which roughly 17% were detected only once. The leading ten clones occupy 2% to 3% of the sample.

Each donor gave one peripheral blood draw, approximately 0.11 L on average, collected into heparinised tubes. Using a panel that included CD45RO, CCR7, CD25, CD127, CD95 and CD27, naive, central memory, regulatory and stem cell-like memory CD4+ T cells were sorted on a BD FACSAria II. All sorted populations exceeded 95% purity. PBMCs were isolated right away by Lymphoprep density gradient centrifugation and were stained directly, without culture. So that batch effects would be minimized, each experiment stained and sorted samples in pairs, pairing one healthy donor with one patient. From its cysteine to its phenylalanine, the CDR3 spans 14 amino acids. Only the CDR3 portion is preserved as DNA: 42 bases, with reading frame beginning at the first base. The germline V gene (reference sequence) provides CDR1 MNHEY and CDR2 SMNVEV. V gives up 5 bases and J gives up 8 bases, and the segment between their germline ends measures 16 bases.

The source material was central memory CD4+ T cells from blood. This receptor chain uses TRBV27 and TRBJ2-4, with a weak D call of TRBD2 (5 bases match). The clonotype originates from a man in his thirties or forties with type 1 diabetes. The nucleotide sequence is TGTGCCAGCAGTCCATCTAGCATTGGGGACATTCAGTACTTC. Its protein is CASSPSSIGDIQYF.